These 4 T cell receptor beta chains originate from one sample sequenced in a study of shared clonotypes between healthy human individuals. Data came from immunoSEQ multiplex PCR; TCRdb stores just in-frame clones and leaves some out. Among millions of clones listed, approximately 94% were seen once. Naive-designated CD8 cells lacked CD45RO, were positively enriched for CCR7, and omitted terminally differentiated effector memory CD45RA+ cells. Material: naive CD8+ T cells sorted from blood. The origin of the receptors is a young man in good health.

The chain couples TRBV5-8 to TRBJ1-2; 10 positions agree with TRBD1. From germline, CDR1 is SGHTS and CDR2 YDEGEE. The V and J ends lost 1 base and 2 bases, in that order; junction bases with no gene match: 2. The CDR3 consists of 15 residues. The CDR3 loop reads CASSLMGQGNYGYTF. CDR3 nucleotide sequence: TGTGCCAGCAGCTTGATGGGACAGGGGAACTATGGCTACACCTTC. Supplemented by reference TRBV5-8 and TRBJ1-2, the full variable domain reads EAGVTQSPTHLIKTRGQQATLRCSPISGHTSVYWYQQALGLGLQFLLWYDEGEERNRGNFPPRFSGRQFPNYSSELNVNALELEDSALYLCASSLMGQGNYGYTFGSGTRLTVV.

This chain links TRBV5-1 with TRBJ2-1; 8 nucleotides line up with TRBD2. CDR3 length equals 14 residues. V lost 5 bases, J lost 5 bases, and 6 bases stayed unmatched. The germline V gene has CDR1 SGHRS and CDR2 YFSETQ. The CDR3 spells CASRPAGADNEQFF. The CDR3 bases are TGCGCCAGCAGGCCAGCGGGGGCGGACAATGAGCAGTTCTTC. Complete variable domain (other parts from reference TRBV5-1 and TRBJ2-1): KAGVTQTPRYLIKTRGQQVTLSCSPISGHRSVSWYQQTPGQGLQFLFEYFSETQRNKGNFPGRFSGRQFSNSRSEMNVSTLELGDSALYLCASRPAGADNEQFFGPGTRLTVL.

The V and J genes are TRBV27 and TRBJ2-2; 7 bases are a match to TRBD1. CDR3 length: 12 amino acids. V shed 10 bases and J 6 bases; nucleotides not matched to a gene: 5. The germline V gene has CDR1 MNHEY and CDR2 SMNVEV (reference sequence). The CDR3 loop is CAIRGTAGELFF. As DNA, the CDR3 is TGTGCCATCAGGGGGACGGCCGGGGAGCTGTTTTTT.

V gene TRBV27 combines with J gene TRBJ1-2; D is uncertain. There are 12 residues in the CDR3. Trimming cost V 5 bases and J 0 bases, with 4 bases left between them. The germline V gene encodes CDR1 MNHEY and CDR2 SMNVEV (reference sequence). Here the CDR3 DNA reads TGTGCCAGCAGTGGTGCTAACTATGGCTACACCTTC. Its translation is CASSGANYGYTF.